Shown below are 21 T cell receptor beta chains from a single sample sequenced in a study of control samples from healthy donors and cancer patients. The table came from immunoSEQ multiplex PCR; TCRdb's copy has only in-frame clones and leaves some out. Here the sample spans some 22,000 clones, 80% to 90% being singletons. The sequenced material came from PBMCs. All receptors derive from a man between 60 and 75 years old with colorectal cancer.

The rearrangement links TRBV20-1 to TRBJ1-4; 9 positions match TRBD1. The J segment lost 6 bases and the V segment lost 3 bases, leaving 8 bases of the junction unmatched. CDR3 size: 15 residues. Germline CDR1 and CDR2: DFQATT and SNEGSKA (reference sequence). Written as DNA, the CDR3 is TGCAGTGCTAGTCACCCGGGACAGGGCGATGAAAAACTGTTTTTT. This translates into CSASHPGQGDEKLFF.

The rearrangement joins TRBV9 to TRBJ2-3; D not certain. The V end lost 0 bases, the J end lost 0 bases, and 8 bases lay between the germline ends. CDR3 length equals 15 residues. Germline loops: CDR1 SGDLS, CDR2 YYNGEE. The CDR3 DNA follows: TGTGCCAGCAGCGTAGAGGACCCAAGCACAGATACGCAGTATTTT. Encoded protein: CASSVEDPSTDTQYF. Complete variable domain (other parts from reference TRBV9 and TRBJ2-3): DSGVTQTPKHLITATGQRVTLRCSPRSGDLSVYWYQQSLDQGLQFLIQYYNGEERAKGNILERFSAQQFPDLHSELNLSSLELGDSALYFCASSVEDPSTDTQYFGPGTRLTVL.

The rearrangement joins TRBV18 to TRBJ1-1, with D perhaps TRBD1 (6 bases). This CDR3 contains 14 residues. Trimming shortened V by 5 bases and J by 6 bases, and 16 bases separated the two germline ends. The germline CDR1 and CDR2 sequences are KGHSH and LQKENI. The CDR3 coding sequence is TGTGCCAGCTCAAGGGTTTTGGGGGCTGCTGAAGCTTTCTTT. It codes for CASSRVLGAAEAFF.

This chain joins TRBV20-1 and TRBJ1-3; D is uncertain. The CDR3 contains 11 residues. Germline V gene lookup returns CDR1 DFQATT and CDR2 SNEGSKA (reference sequence). V lost 3 bases, J lost 4 bases, and 4 bases lay in between. This CDR3 reads CSASTGNTIYF. As DNA, the CDR3 is TGCAGTGCTAGCACAGGAAACACCATATATTTT.

The chain employs TRBV5-1 and TRBJ2-2, with 8 bases fitting TRBD2. Trimming cost V 5 bases and J 5 bases; bases outside gene matches: 8. The CDR3 sequence is 15 residues long. Germline values: CDR1 SGHRS, CDR2 YFSETQ. The CDR3: CASSPIAGRTGELFF. The CDR3, as DNA: TGCGCCAGCAGTCCAATAGCGGGGCGAACCGGGGAGCTGTTTTTT.

The rearrangement links TRBV5-4 to TRBJ1-2; D is perhaps TRBD1 (6 bases). The CDR3 is made up of 13 amino acids. Germline CDR1 SGHNT, CDR2 YYREEE (reference sequence). V lost 4 bases to trimming and J lost 6 bases, with 13 bases between them. CDR3 sequence reads: CASSPAGADGYTF. The CDR3, as DNA: TGTGCCAGCAGCCCCGCGGGGGCGGATGGCTACACCTTC.

The chain is built from TRBV11-2 and TRBJ1-1, with unresolved D. This CDR3 comprises 13 residues. V was clipped by 3 bases and J by 11 bases, with 16 bases between them. CDR1 SGHAT and CDR2 FQNNGV come from the germline V gene. In DNA, the CDR3 is TGTGCCAGCAGCTTTCGTCAGCGCCAGGAGGCTTTCTTT. Protein sequence: CASSFRQRQEAFF.

The chain employs TRBV6-5 and TRBJ1-1; 9 bases match TRBD1. V dropped 4 bases and J dropped 6; count of bases not matched to a gene: 12. The CDR3 consists of 16 residues. The V gene's germline CDR1 is MNHEY and CDR2 SVGAGI. CDR3 in amino acids: CASSSNRGRGGPEAFF. In nucleotides, the CDR3 is TGTGCCAGCAGTTCCAACAGGGGGCGCGGGGGCCCTGAAGCTTTCTTT.

V usage is TRBV5-1 and J usage is TRBJ2-7; 11 bases map to TRBD1. CDR1 SGHRS and CDR2 YFSETQ come from the germline V gene. The CDR3 covers 15 residues. Trimming cost V 3 bases and J 0 bases; bases outside gene matches: 2. CDR3: CASSWTGGSSYEQYF. Written as DNA, the CDR3 is TGCGCCAGCAGCTGGACAGGGGGCAGCTCCTACGAGCAGTACTTC.

The chain recombines TRBV2 with TRBJ2-4; 7 nucleotides align to TRBD1. The CDR3 loop spans 16 amino acids. Germline V gene data show CDR1 as SNHLY and CDR2 as FYNNEI. The V and J ends lost 3 bases and 0 bases, in that order; junction bases with no gene match: 5. This CDR3 reads CASSDWGQLAKNIQYF. The CDR3 DNA is TGTGCCAGCAGTGACTGGGGACAGTTAGCCAAAAACATTCAGTACTTC.

This chain joins TRBV5-6 and TRBJ1-5; D is unresolved. CDR1 and CDR2 (germline): SGHDT, YYEEEE. The CDR3 loop spans 14 amino acids. V was trimmed by 4 bases and J by 5 bases, leaving 13 bases between them. CDR3 region: CASSRAPGDQPQHF. The CDR3, as DNA: TGTGCCAGCAGCCGGGCCCCAGGCGATCAGCCCCAGCATTTT.

The V gene is TRBV11-2, the J gene TRBJ2-7; either TRBD1 or TRBD2 may fit D (6 bases each). V was pared by 3 bases and J by 7 bases, with 10 bases between. CDR1 SGHAT and CDR2 FQNNGV come from the germline V gene. The CDR3 extends over 12 amino acids. In nucleotides, the CDR3 is TGTGCCAGCAGCTTGGGGGCGGGGGAGCAGTACGTC. Protein sequence: CASSLGAGEQYV.

The chain combines TRBV5-1 with TRBJ2-7, with D perhaps given as TRBD1 or TRBD2 (5 bases each). The CDR3 loop spans 15 amino acids. V lost 4 bases, J lost 0 bases, and 14 bases lay in between. Looked up from germline, CDR1 is SGHRS and CDR2 is YFSETQ. The CDR3 sequence: CASSPGTLGSYEQYV. The CDR3 DNA is TGCGCCAGCAGCCCCGGGACCCTCGGCTCCTACGAGCAGTACGTC.

The rearrangement links TRBV2 to TRBJ1-2; TRBD1 matches 10 bases. The V gene end was trimmed by 6 bases and the J gene end by 7 bases; junction bases not matched to a gene: 11. The CDR3 runs 15 residues. From germline, CDR1 is SNHLY and CDR2 FYNNEI. In DNA form, the CDR3 reads TGTGCCAGCAGCCCCGACAGGGGGCAATTTTCTGGCTACACCTTC. Translating it yields CASSPDRGQFSGYTF. The variable domain in full, with the rest retrieved from reference TRBV2 and TRBJ1-2, is EPEVTQTPSHQVTQMGQEVILRCVPISNHLYFYWYRQILGQKVEFLVSFYNNEISEKSEIFDDQFSVERPDGSNFTLKIRSTKLEDSAMYFCASSPDRGQFSGYTFGSGTRLTVV.

The CDR3 DNA is TGTGCCAGCAGTAGCCCGGACGGGTTGAACACTGAAGCTTTCTTT. Its translation is CASSSPDGLNTEAFF. The chain joins TRBV6-2 or TRBV6-3 to TRBJ1-1; D is ambiguous. Germline V gene sequence: CDR1 MNHEY, CDR2 SVGEGT. The CDR3 extends over 15 amino acids. Trimming pared 5 bases from V and 0 bases from J, leaving 13 bases between.

This chain joins TRBV5-4 and TRBJ2-3; D might be TRBD1 (6 bases). Trimming removed 3 bases from V and 4 bases from J, with 9 bases in between. From germline, CDR1 is SGHNT and CDR2 YYREEE (reference sequence). This CDR3 region has 13 residues. The CDR3 loop reads CASSYSGADTQYF. The CDR3 DNA reads TGTGCCAGCAGCTATTCAGGGGCAGATACGCAGTATTTT.

The rearrangement links TRBV4-1 to TRBJ1-1, with 10 bases fitting TRBD1. The J segment lost 11 bases and the V segment lost 4 bases, leaving 10 bases of the junction unmatched. The V gene's germline CDR1 is MGHRA and CDR2 YSYEKL. The CDR3 sequence is 14 residues long. CDR3 in amino acids: CASSPYGQGEAAFF. CDR3 nucleotide sequence: TGCGCCAGCAGCCCCTACGGACAGGGGGAAGCGGCTTTCTTT.

This clone has only a few counts. The genes are TRBV10-2 and TRBJ2-1, with 8 bases matching TRBD2. After removal of 6 bases from V and 4 bases from J, the junction contained 8 bases not matched to a gene. CDR3 size: 15 residues. Germline values: CDR1 WSHSY, CDR2 SAAADI. In DNA, the CDR3 is TGCGCCAGCAGGGAAACTAGCGGTGTATACAATGAGCAGTTCTTC. Its protein product is CASRETSGVYNEQFF.

The DNA of the CDR3 is TGCGCCAGCTTGGGGGACTCACCCCTCCACTTT. Translating it yields CASLGDSPLHF. The chain is built from TRBV10-1 and TRBJ1-6; possible D gene TRBD1, 5 bases. The CDR3 loop spans 11 amino acids. V shed 8 bases and J shed 10 bases, with 9 bases lying between them. Germline lookup yields CDR1 WNHNN and CDR2 SYGVQD (reference sequence).

This clone ranks as medium-sized. The V gene is TRBV9, the J gene TRBJ1-1; 9 bases align to TRBD1. The CDR3 loop spans 16 amino acids. V shed 3 bases and J 1 base; nucleotides not matched to a gene: 7. Germline V gene lookup returns CDR1 SGDLS and CDR2 YYNGEE. The CDR3: CASSAGTGPPNTEAFF. In DNA, the CDR3 is TGTGCCAGCAGCGCGGGGACAGGGCCCCCGAACACTGAAGCTTTCTTT.

The V and J genes are TRBV7-9 and TRBJ1-5; 12 bases match TRBD1. Losses at the gene ends were 4 bases for V and 9 bases for J; bases not matched to a gene: 4. Per the germline V gene, CDR1 is SEHNR and CDR2 is FQNEAQ (reference sequence). The CDR3 totals 14 residues. The CDR3 region is CASSSGTGGRPQHF. CDR3 DNA sequence: TGTGCCAGCAGCTCCGGGACAGGGGGCCGGCCCCAGCATTTT.